The T cell receptor beta chain under discussion was sequenced for a study of T cell responses to AZD1222 COVID-19 vaccine. Study findings and constraints: An increase in Spike-specific TCR breadth and depth was observed after two AZD1222 doses. Reports indicate that nearly half of spike-specific TCRs are directed at unmutated variant regions. Seropositivity was recorded at baseline in only 6 or 7 AZD1222 recipients. Vaccine-associated CD4 TCRs ranged over spike, dominating at 160-218 and 743-854.

TCRdb's table, derived via immunoSEQ multiplex PCR, lists solely in-frame clones and lacks some. There are roughly 140,000 clones in the sample; 90% to 95% occur only once, and around 5.4% lies in the top ten. This clone was detected a few times. What it binds is unknown. Sequenced here: peripheral blood, sampled on day 0 of AZD1222 vaccination. This clonotype was obtained from an adult in good health.

The CDR3 DNA is TGTGCCAGCAGGGCAGGGGGCCAGGGTGAAAAACTGTTTTTT. Translation gives CASRAGGQGEKLFF. The rearrangement uses TRBV6-5 and TRBJ1-4; TRBD1 matches 8 bases. The CDR3 spans 14 residues. The trim removed 6 bases at V and 7 bases at J, leaving 7 bases unmatched. CDR1 is MNHEY and CDR2 is SVGAGI in the germline V gene.